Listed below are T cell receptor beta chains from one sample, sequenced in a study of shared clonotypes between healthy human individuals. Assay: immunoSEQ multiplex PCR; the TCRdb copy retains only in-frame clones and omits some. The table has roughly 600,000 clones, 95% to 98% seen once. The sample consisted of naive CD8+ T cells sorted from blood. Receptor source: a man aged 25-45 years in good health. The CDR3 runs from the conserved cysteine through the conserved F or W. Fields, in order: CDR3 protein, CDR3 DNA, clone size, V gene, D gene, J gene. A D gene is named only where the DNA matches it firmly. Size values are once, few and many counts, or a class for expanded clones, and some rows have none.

CDR3: CASSLGGAPQHF; DNA: TGTGCCAGCAGTTTAGGGGGGGCGCCCCAGCATTTT; size: NA; V: TRBV28; D: NA; J: TRBJ1-5
CDR3: CASSEHLNTEAFF; DNA: TGTGCCAGCAGTGAACACCTCAACACTGAAGCTTTCTTT; size: NA; V: TRBV25-1; D: NA; J: TRBJ1-1
CDR3: CASTVALGTEAFF; DNA: TGTGCCAGCACCGTAGCCTTGGGGACTGAAGCTTTCTTT; size: NA; V: TRBV6-6; D: NA; J: TRBJ1-1
CDR3: CASSPQRTSVYNEQFF; DNA: TGTGCCAGCTCACCACAGCGGACTAGCGTTTACAATGAGCAGTTCTTC; size: NA; V: TRBV18; D: TRBD2; J: TRBJ2-1
CDR3: CASSQVSAVYPGHSYNEQFF; DNA: TGTGCCAGCAGCCAAGTCTCGGCAGTCTACCCCGGGCACTCCTACAATGAGCAGTTCTTC; size: NA; V: TRBV14; D: NA; J: TRBJ2-1
CDR3: CASSFDRVAGDHEQYF; DNA: TGTGCCAGCAGCTTCGACCGCGTGGCAGGGGACCACGAGCAGTACTTC; size: NA; V: TRBV11-2; D: NA; J: TRBJ2-7
CDR3: CASSPSGNGNEQFF; DNA: TGTGCCAGCAGCCCCAGCGGGAACGGGAATGAGCAGTTCTTC; size: NA; V: TRBV7-2; D: TRBD2; J: TRBJ2-1
CDR3: CASRWEAGDGYEQYF; DNA: TGTGCCAGCCGATGGGAGGCAGGGGATGGCTACGAGCAGTACTTC; size: NA; V: TRBV28; D: NA; J: TRBJ2-7
CDR3: CASSPMKPSTDTQYF; DNA: TGTGCCAGCAGCCCAATGAAACCTAGCACAGATACGCAGTATTTT; size: NA; V: TRBV11-2; D: NA; J: TRBJ2-3
CDR3: CASSSPGLAANTGELFF; DNA: TGCGCCAGCAGCTCGCCAGGACTAGCGGCTAACACCGGGGAGCTGTTTTTT; size: few; V: TRBV5-1; D: TRBD2; J: TRBJ2-2
CDR3: CASSAQTGVTEAFF; DNA: TGTGCCAGCAGTGCCCAGACAGGAGTCACTGAAGCTTTCTTT; size: once; V: TRBV28; D: NA; J: TRBJ1-1
CDR3: CASSQPLAGGYEQYF; DNA: TGTGCCAGCAGCCAGCCCCTAGCGGGAGGATACGAGCAGTACTTC; size: NA; V: TRBV14; D: TRBD2; J: TRBJ2-7
CDR3: CASSYGKDQPQHF; DNA: TGTGCCAGCAGTTACGGGAAAGATCAGCCCCAGCATTTT; size: NA; V: TRBV27; D: NA; J: TRBJ1-5
CDR3: CASSLPGQGENTEAFF; DNA: TGTGCCAGCAGCCTCCCGGGACAGGGGGAGAACACTGAAGCTTTCTTT; size: NA; V: TRBV5-6; D: TRBD1; J: TRBJ1-1
CDR3: CASSQGSSGGYEQYF; DNA: TGTGCCAGCAGCCAAGGGTCTAGCGGGGGGTACGAGCAGTACTTC; size: once; V: TRBV14; D: TRBD2; J: TRBJ2-7
CDR3: CASSQDRGDQETQYF; DNA: TGCGCCAGCAGCCAAGATCGGGGTGATCAAGAGACCCAGTACTTC; size: NA; V: TRBV4-3; D: NA; J: TRBJ2-5
CDR3: CASSLSPGAPDTQYF; DNA: TGTGCCAGCAGCTTATCCCCGGGGGCCCCAGATACGCAGTATTTT; size: NA; V: TRBV7-9; D: NA; J: TRBJ2-3
CDR3: CASSPTEYQETQYF; DNA: TGTGCCAGCTCACCTACAGAGTACCAAGAGACCCAGTACTTC; size: NA; V: TRBV18; D: NA; J: TRBJ2-5
CDR3: CASSPPRLGDHYEQYF; DNA: TGCGCCAGCAGCCCCCCCCGACTAGGGGACCACTACGAGCAGTACTTC; size: NA; V: TRBV5-1; D: NA; J: TRBJ2-7
CDR3: CASSLGPRSQYF; DNA: TGTGCCAGCAGCTTAGGACCCCGCTCGCAGTATTTT; size: NA; V: TRBV7-3; D: NA; J: TRBJ2-3
CDR3: CASSPTGGDEQFF; DNA: TGTGCCAGCAGTCCCACGGGGGGTGACGAGCAGTTCTTC; size: NA; V: TRBV6-5; D: TRBD2; J: TRBJ2-1
CDR3: CSVKTSGSYEQYF; DNA: TGCAGCGTTAAGACTAGCGGGTCCTACGAGCAGTACTTC; size: NA; V: TRBV29-1; D: TRBD2; J: TRBJ2-7
CDR3: CASSPPRSYEQYF; DNA: TGTGCCAGCTCACCGCCAAGGTCCTACGAGCAGTACTTC; size: NA; V: TRBV18; D: NA; J: TRBJ2-7
CDR3: CASSSDIGNTIYF; DNA: TGTGCCAGCAGTTCGGACATTGGAAACACCATATATTTT; size: NA; V: TRBV6-5; D: NA; J: TRBJ1-3
CDR3: CASSARGYEQYF; DNA: TGTGCCAGCAGCGCCCGCGGGTACGAGCAGTACTTC; size: NA; V: TRBV11-2; D: NA; J: TRBJ2-7
CDR3: CASRRGTSSYNEQFF; DNA: TGTGCCAGCAGGCGGGGGACTAGTTCTTACAATGAGCAGTTCTTC; size: once; V: TRBV11-2; D: TRBD2; J: TRBJ2-1